Following are 14 T cell receptor beta chains from one sample sequenced in a study of cytomegalovirus exposure and HLA in healthy donors. A multiplex PCR was run with 60 Vbeta primers and 13 Jbeta primers. TCRdb's table, derived via immunoSEQ multiplex PCR, lists solely in-frame clones and lacks some. Among 120,000 or so clones listed, around 84% were seen once. Specimen: PBMCs. The receptors derive from a woman in her 40s in good health and CMV-seronegative.

J is TRBJ2-6 and V is TRBV15, with TRBD1 as a possible D gene (6 bases). The CDR3 spans 16 residues. Germline loops: CDR1 LNHNV, CDR2 YYDKDF (reference sequence). The V and J ends lost 3 bases and 4 bases respectively, with 13 bases between them. As DNA, the CDR3 is TGTGCCACCAGCAGGAATCCAGGGGTCGGGGCCAACGTCCTGACTTTC. Translating it yields CATSRNPGVGANVLTF. Combining the CDR3 with reference TRBV15 and TRBJ2-6 gives the whole variable domain DAMVIQNPRYQVTQFGKPVTLSCSQTLNHNVMYWYQQKSSQAPKLLFHYYDKDFNNEADTPDNFQSRRPNTSFCFLDIRSPGLGDTAMYLCATSRNPGVGANVLTFGAGSRLTVL.

The V and J genes are TRBV6-5 and TRBJ2-7; the D gene is possibly TRBD1 (7 bases). With 0 bases removed from V and 6 bases from J, the gap between germline ends came to 15 bases. CDR1 and CDR2 (germline): MNHEY, SVGAGI. This CDR3 comprises 15 residues. CDR3 sequence: CASSYSLQGRTEQYF. In DNA, the CDR3 is TGTGCCAGCAGTTACTCGCTACAGGGGAGGACCGAGCAGTACTTC.

This clone occurred a few times. In DNA form, the CDR3 reads TGTGCCAGCAGATACACCGGGACAGGGTTTCGGTACGAGCAGTACTTC. This codes for CASRYTGTGFRYEQYF. J is TRBJ2-7 and V is TRBV28, with 9 bases matching TRBD1. Trimming cost V 6 bases and J 4 bases; bases outside gene matches: 13. CDR1 is MDHEN and CDR2 is SYDVKM in the germline V gene. The CDR3 sequence is 16 residues long. Using reference TRBV28 and TRBJ2-7 for the parts outside the CDR3, the full variable domain is DVKVTQSSRYLVKRTGEKVFLECVQDMDHENMFWYRQDPGLGLRLIYFSYDVKMKEKGDIPEGYSVSREKKERFSLILESASTNQTSMYLCASRYTGTGFRYEQYFGPGTRLTVT.

Here the CDR3 reads CASRGTVRDPYGYTF. The CDR3 nucleotides read TGTGCCAGCAGAGGGACAGTACGCGACCCATATGGCTACACCTTC. The genes are TRBV25-1 and TRBJ1-2, with 7 nucleotides matching TRBD1. Germline V gene lookup returns CDR1 MGHDK and CDR2 SYGVNS. This CDR3 has 15 residues. The V segment lost 6 bases and the J segment 5 bases; nucleotides outside the gene matches: 12.

The rearrangement joins TRBV19 to TRBJ2-7, with D perhaps TRBD1 (7 bases). Trimming removed 7 bases from V and 7 bases from J, with 14 bases in between. Germline-derived CDR1 and CDR2 are LNHDA and SQIVND (reference sequence). The CDR3 has 12 residues. The CDR3 coding sequence is TGTGCCAGTACCACAGGGGCGGGAGAGCAGTACTTC. This translates into CASTTGAGEQYF.

CDR3 loop: CASSPSMGGLGEQYF. CDR3 DNA sequence: TGTGCCAGCAGTCCTAGTATGGGGGGGTTGGGCGAGCAGTACTTC. This chain joins TRBV27 and TRBJ2-7, with 7 nucleotides matching TRBD2. This CDR3 is 15 amino acids long. V shed 5 bases, J shed 6 bases, and the junction held 13 bases outside the gene matches. CDR1 MNHEY and CDR2 SMNVEV come from the germline V gene (reference sequence).

DNA of the CDR3: TGTGCCAGCAGCGTAGCTTCGGGTTGGGGGGCCAACGTCCTGACTTTC. Its protein product is CASSVASGWGANVLTF. The chain recombines TRBV9 with TRBJ2-6; D ambiguous. The V and J ends lost 0 bases and 4 bases respectively, with 11 bases between them. The CDR3 length is 16 residues. Germline values: CDR1 SGDLS, CDR2 YYNGEE.

The J gene is TRBJ2-7, the V gene TRBV18; the match to TRBD1 covers 7 bases. Germline V lookup: CDR1 KGHSH, CDR2 LQKENI. V trimming: 6 bases; J trimming: 2 bases; junction bases outside the gene matches: 7. The CDR3 covers 14 residues. CDR3 region: CASSTRTGTYEQYF. The CDR3 DNA reads TGTGCCAGCTCCACACGGACAGGAACCTACGAGCAGTACTTC.

This clone occurred once. The genes are TRBV7-9 and TRBJ1-1, with D uncertain. Germline assignment: CDR1 SEHNR and CDR2 FQNEAQ (reference sequence). V shed 2 bases and J shed 8 bases, with 6 bases lying between them. The CDR3 runs to 11 residues. The CDR3 region is CASSLSSEAFF. Written as DNA, the CDR3 is TGTGCCAGCAGCTTATCTTCGGAAGCTTTCTTT. Together with reference TRBV7-9 and TRBJ1-1, the CDR3 gives the full variable domain: DTGVSQNPRHKITKRGQNVTFRCDPISEHNRLYWYRQTLGQGPEFLTYFQNEAQLEKSRLLSDRFSAERPKGSFSTLEIQRTEQGDSAMYLCASSLSSEAFFGQGTRLTVV.

This clone came up a few times. This chain uses TRBV4-2 with TRBJ2-7; 7 bases are a match to TRBD1. Germline V gene data show CDR1 as LGHNA and CDR2 as YNFKEQ. The CDR3 is 13 amino acids. Trimming took 4 bases from V and 5 from J; bases not matched to a gene: 5. The CDR3 nucleotides are TGTGCCAGCAGCCGTCTACAGGGGAACGAGCAGTACTTC. Its translation is CASSRLQGNEQYF.

CDR3 DNA sequence: TGTGCCAGCAGCCAACGGCTAGTCGACAATGAGCAGTTCTTC. As protein: CASSQRLVDNEQFF. V gene TRBV14 combines with J gene TRBJ2-1; D remains unclear. Germline V CDR1 and CDR2: SGHDN, FVKESK. The CDR3 runs 14 residues. V gave up 2 bases and J gave up 5 bases, with 10 bases separating them. Supplemented by reference TRBV14 and TRBJ2-1, the full variable domain reads EAGVTQFPSHSVIEKGQTVTLRCDPISGHDNLYWYRRVMGKEIKFLLHFVKESKQDESGMPNNRFLAERTGGTYSTLKVQPAELEDSGVYFCASSQRLVDNEQFFGPGTRLTVL.

The chain employs TRBV28 and TRBJ2-7; D remains ambiguous. The V end was cut by 2 bases, the J end by 5 bases, with 7 bases between. This CDR3 comprises 12 residues. Germline V gene lookup returns CDR1 MDHEN and CDR2 SYDVKM. CDR3 nucleotides: TGTGCCAGCAGTTTAATACCTAACGAGCAGTACTTC. Amino acid sequence: CASSLIPNEQYF.

This rearrangement joins TRBV28 to TRBJ2-7, with 7 bases lining up with TRBD1. Per the germline V gene, CDR1 is MDHEN and CDR2 is SYDVKM. J gave up 2 bases and V 5 bases, and 3 bases lay outside the gene matches. This CDR3 is 13 amino acids long. CDR3 nucleotides: TGTGCCAGCAGTACAGGGGTACCCTACGAGCAGTACTTC. As protein: CASSTGVPYEQYF.

This clone was picked up a small number of times. DNA of the CDR3: TGTGCCAGCAGTATCACAACGGGCTACGAGCAGTACTTC. Its protein product is CASSITTGYEQYF. V and J are TRBV6-1 and TRBJ2-7; D gene uncertain. Between the trimmed V and J ends, which lost 5 bases and 3 bases, there was a span of 11 bases. This CDR3 contains 13 residues. Germline lookup yields CDR1 MNHNS and CDR2 SASEGT.